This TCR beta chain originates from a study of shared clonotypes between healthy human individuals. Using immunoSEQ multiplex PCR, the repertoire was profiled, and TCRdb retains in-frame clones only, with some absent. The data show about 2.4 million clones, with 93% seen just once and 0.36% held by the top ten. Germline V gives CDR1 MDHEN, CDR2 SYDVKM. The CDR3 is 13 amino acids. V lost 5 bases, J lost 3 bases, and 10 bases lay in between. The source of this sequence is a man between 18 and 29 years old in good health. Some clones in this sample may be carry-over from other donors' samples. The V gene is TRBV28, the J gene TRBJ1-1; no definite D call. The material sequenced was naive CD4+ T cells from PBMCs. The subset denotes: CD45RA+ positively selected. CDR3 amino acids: CASSPRAYTEAFF. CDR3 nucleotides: TGTGCCAGCAGTCCCCGGGCTTACACTGAAGCTTTCTTT. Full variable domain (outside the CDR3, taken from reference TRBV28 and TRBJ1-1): DVKVTQSSRYLVKRTGEKVFLECVQDMDHENMFWYRQDPGLGLRLIYFSYDVKMKEKGDIPEGYSVSREKKERFSLILESASTNQTSMYLCASSPRAYTEAFFGQGTRLTVV.